This T cell receptor (beta chain) was obtained from a study of cytomegalovirus exposure and HLA in healthy donors. The PCR employed 60 Vbeta primers together with 13 Jbeta primers. This table comes from immunoSEQ multiplex PCR, and its TCRdb copy is limited to in-frame clones, with some not included. The profile shows about 160,000 clones, about 85% of them singletons. In the case of this clone: Its antigen is unknown.

Study-wide results and caveats: Differences between HLA loci emerged in a later analysis of TCR association rates, with DRB1 most and HLA-C fewest. In an earlier analysis, in approximately 570 donors, most V segments appeared productive either ~87% or ~30% of the time.

Unrecorded immune exposures were likely, despite nominal health at sampling. CDR1 is MGHRA and CDR2 is YSYEKL in the germline V gene. V was shortened by 2 bases and J by 4 bases, with 18 bases between the two germline ends. The CDR3 has 16 residues. Sequencing was performed on PBMCs. The J gene is TRBJ2-7, the V gene TRBV4-1; weak D call: TRBD2 (6 bases). The source is a young man in good health and CMV-seronegative. CDR3 coding DNA: TGCGCCAGCAGCCAACCCGGAGGGAGATACCCTTACGAGCAGTACTTC. This sequence encodes CASSQPGGRYPYEQYF.